The source of this T cell receptor (beta chain) is a study of cytomegalovirus exposure and HLA in healthy donors. General study results and limits: A later analysis reportedly identified an Asian-associated ancestry cluster as carrying fewer N-insertions than the roughly 600-donor mean. Earlier findings revealed that most TCR beta V segments proved productive either about 87% or about 30% of the time. Upon later analysis, TCR association rates were observed to vary by HLA locus, being highest for DRB1 and lowest for HLA-C.

The primer mix had 60 Vbeta and 13 Jbeta primers. Repertoires were generated with immunoSEQ multiplex PCR, while TCRdb's copy carries only in-frame clones and drops some. The sample contains fewer than 200,000 clones, roughly 71% of which appear only once. After removal of 0 bases from V and 7 bases from J, the junction contained 0 bases not matched to a gene. The CDR3 consists of 15 residues. Germline CDR1 MNHEY, CDR2 SVGAGI. On this clone: Antigen specificity is unknown.

This TCR was recovered from a male donor in good health and CMV-seropositive. The gene calls are TRBV6-5 and TRBJ1-6; 10 bases line up with TRBD1. The sample taken for sequencing was PBMCs. This chain's CDR3 is CASSYSGQGNSPLHF. CDR3 DNA: TGTGCCAGCAGTTACTCGGGACAGGGGAATTCACCCCTCCACTTT.